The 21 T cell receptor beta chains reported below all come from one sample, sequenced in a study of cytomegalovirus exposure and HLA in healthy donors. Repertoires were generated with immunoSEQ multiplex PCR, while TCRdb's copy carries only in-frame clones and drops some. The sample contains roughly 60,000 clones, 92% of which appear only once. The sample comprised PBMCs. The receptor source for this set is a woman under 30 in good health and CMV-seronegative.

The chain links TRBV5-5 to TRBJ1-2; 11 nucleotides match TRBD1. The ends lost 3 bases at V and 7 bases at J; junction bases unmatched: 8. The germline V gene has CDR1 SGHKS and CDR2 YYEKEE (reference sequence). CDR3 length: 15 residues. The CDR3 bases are TGTGCCAGCAGCTCTTCTTGGGGACAGGGGGGTGGCTACACCTTC. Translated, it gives CASSSSWGQGGGYTF.

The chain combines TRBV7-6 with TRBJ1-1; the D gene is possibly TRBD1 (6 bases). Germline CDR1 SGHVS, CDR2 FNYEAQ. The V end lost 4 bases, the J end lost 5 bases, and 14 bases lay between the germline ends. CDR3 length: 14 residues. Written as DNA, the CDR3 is TGTGCCAGCAGCTCCCGACAGGAGAGGACTGAAGCTTTCTTT. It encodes CASSSRQERTEAFF.

The CDR3: CASSLGTGSAYEQYF. The CDR3 nucleotides read TGCGCCAGCAGCTTGGGGACAGGGTCGGCCTACGAGCAGTACTTC. V usage is TRBV5-1 and J usage is TRBJ2-7; the match to TRBD1 covers 8 bases. Germline V gene data show CDR1 as SGHRS and CDR2 as YFSETQ. The CDR3 is 15 amino acids. The V gene end was trimmed by 0 bases and the J gene end by 2 bases; junction bases not matched to a gene: 4.

CDR3 residues: CASSPPRGGNTEAFF. The CDR3 DNA follows: TGTGCCAGCAGCCCCCCGCGGGGGGGGAACACTGAAGCTTTCTTT. The chain has TRBV11-3 and TRBJ1-1; D might be TRBD1 (5 bases). The V gene's germline CDR1 is SGHNT and CDR2 YENEEA. Trimming took off 5 bases at V and 1 base at J, with 14 bases between the two ends. CDR3 length: 15 amino acids.

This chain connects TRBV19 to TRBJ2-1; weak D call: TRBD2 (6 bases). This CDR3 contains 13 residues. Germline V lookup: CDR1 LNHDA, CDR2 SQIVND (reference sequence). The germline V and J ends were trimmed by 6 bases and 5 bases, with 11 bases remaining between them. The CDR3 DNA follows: TGTGCCAGTAGGAAGGGACTGAACAATGAGCAGTTCTTC. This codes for CASRKGLNNEQFF.

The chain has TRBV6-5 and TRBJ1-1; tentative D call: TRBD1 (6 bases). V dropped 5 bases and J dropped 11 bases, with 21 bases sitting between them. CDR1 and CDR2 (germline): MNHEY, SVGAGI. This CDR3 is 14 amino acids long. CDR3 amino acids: CASSGQGRGAGAFF. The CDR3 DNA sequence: TGTGCCAGCAGTGGCCAGGGACGGGGGGCCGGCGCTTTCTTT.

The CDR3 nucleotides read TGTGCCAGCAGCAACCGACAGGGCTACGAGCAGTACTTC. Translation: CASSNRQGYEQYF. The chain has TRBV7-6 and TRBJ2-7; 7 nucleotides align to TRBD1. In germline, CDR1 is SGHVS, CDR2 FNYEAQ. Trimming cost V 5 bases and J 3 bases; bases outside gene matches: 4. The CDR3 loop spans 13 amino acids.

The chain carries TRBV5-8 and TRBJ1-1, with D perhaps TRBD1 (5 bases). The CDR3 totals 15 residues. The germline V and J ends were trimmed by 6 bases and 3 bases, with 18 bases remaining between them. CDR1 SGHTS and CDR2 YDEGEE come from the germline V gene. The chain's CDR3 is CASKDPDSYDTEAFF. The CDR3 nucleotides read TGTGCCAGCAAAGACCCCGACAGCTACGACACTGAAGCTTTCTTT.

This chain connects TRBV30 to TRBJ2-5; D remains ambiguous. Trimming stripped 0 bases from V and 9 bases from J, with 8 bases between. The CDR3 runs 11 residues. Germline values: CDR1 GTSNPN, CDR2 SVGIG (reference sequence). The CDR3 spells CAWSVRVAQYF. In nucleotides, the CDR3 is TGTGCCTGGAGTGTACGGGTCGCCCAGTACTTC. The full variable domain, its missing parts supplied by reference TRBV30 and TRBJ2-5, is SQTIHQWPATLVQPVGSPLSLECTVEGTSNPNLYWYRQAAGRGLQLLFYSVGIGQISSEVPQNLSASRPQDRQFILSSKKLLLSDSGFYLCAWSVRVAQYFGPGTRLLVL.

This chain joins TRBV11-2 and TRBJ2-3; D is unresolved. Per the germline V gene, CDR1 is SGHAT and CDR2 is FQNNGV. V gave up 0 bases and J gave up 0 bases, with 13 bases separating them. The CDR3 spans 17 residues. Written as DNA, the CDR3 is TGTGCCAGCAGCTTAGACCAGCTTATGACTAGCACAGATACGCAGTATTTT. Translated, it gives CASSLDQLMTSTDTQYF.

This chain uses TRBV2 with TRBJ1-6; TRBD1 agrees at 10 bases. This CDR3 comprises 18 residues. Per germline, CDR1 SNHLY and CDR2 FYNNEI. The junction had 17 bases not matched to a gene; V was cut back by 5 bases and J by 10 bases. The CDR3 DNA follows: TGTGCCAGCAGTCAATCCGGGACAGGGGATCACTTTAAATCACCCCTCCACTTT. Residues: CASSQSGTGDHFKSPLHF.

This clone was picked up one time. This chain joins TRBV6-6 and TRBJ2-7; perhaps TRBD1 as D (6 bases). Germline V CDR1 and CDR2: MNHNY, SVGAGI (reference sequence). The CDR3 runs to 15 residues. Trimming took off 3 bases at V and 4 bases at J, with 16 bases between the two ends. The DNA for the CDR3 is TGTGCCAGCAGTTATGCTCGGGCAGGGACATACGAGCAGTACTTC. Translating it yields CASSYARAGTYEQYF.

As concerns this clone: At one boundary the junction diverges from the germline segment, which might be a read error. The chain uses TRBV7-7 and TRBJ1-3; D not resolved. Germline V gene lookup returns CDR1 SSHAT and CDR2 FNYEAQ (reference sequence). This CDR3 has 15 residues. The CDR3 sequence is CASSVTATPGNTIYF. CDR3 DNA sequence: TGTGCTAGCAGCGTCACAGCCACCCCTGGAAACACCATATATTTT. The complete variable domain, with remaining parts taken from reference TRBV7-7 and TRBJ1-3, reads GAGVSQSPRYKVTKRGQDVTLRCDPISSHATLYWYQQALGQGPEFLTYFNYEAQPDKSGLPSDRFSAERPEGSISTLTIQRTEQRDSAMYRCASSVTATPGNTIYFGEGSWLTVV.

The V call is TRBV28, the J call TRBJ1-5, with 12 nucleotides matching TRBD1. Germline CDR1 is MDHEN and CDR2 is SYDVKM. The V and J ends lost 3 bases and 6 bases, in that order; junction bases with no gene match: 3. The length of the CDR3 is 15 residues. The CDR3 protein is CASSLGTGGFQPQHF. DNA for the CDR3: TGTGCCAGCAGTTTGGGGACAGGGGGCTTTCAGCCCCAGCATTTT.

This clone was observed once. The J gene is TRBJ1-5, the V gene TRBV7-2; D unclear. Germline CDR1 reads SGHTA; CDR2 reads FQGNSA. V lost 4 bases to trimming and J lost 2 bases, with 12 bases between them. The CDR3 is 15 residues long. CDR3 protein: CASSSTGRGNQPQHF. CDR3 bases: TGTGCCAGCAGCTCGACGGGTCGGGGCAATCAGCCCCAGCATTTT.

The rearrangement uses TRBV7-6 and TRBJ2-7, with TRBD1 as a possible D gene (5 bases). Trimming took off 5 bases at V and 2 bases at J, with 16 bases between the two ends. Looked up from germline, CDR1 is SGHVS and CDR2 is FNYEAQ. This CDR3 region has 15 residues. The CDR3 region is CASSAGPPGPYEQYF. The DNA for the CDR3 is TGTGCCAGCAGCGCAGGGCCCCCTGGGCCCTACGAGCAGTACTTC.

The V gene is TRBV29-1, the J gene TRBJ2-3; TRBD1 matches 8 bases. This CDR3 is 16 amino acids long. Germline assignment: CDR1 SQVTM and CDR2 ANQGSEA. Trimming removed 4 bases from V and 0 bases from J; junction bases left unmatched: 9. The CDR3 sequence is CSVGNRQGMSTDTQYF. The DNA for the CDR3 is TGCAGCGTTGGGAACCGACAGGGGATGAGCACAGATACGCAGTATTTT.

CDR3 in amino acids: CAISRGQGSSEAFF. The CDR3 coding sequence is TGTGCCATCAGCAGGGGCCAGGGTTCCTCCGAAGCTTTCTTT. The chain links TRBV10-3 to TRBJ1-1, with D possibly being TRBD1 (6 bases). Per the germline V gene, CDR1 is ENHRY and CDR2 is SYGVKD. This CDR3 has 14 amino acids. V was pared by 6 bases and J by 8 bases, with 19 bases between.

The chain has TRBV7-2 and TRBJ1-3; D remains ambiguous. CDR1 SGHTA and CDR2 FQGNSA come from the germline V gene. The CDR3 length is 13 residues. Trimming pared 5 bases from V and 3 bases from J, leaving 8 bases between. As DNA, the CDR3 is TGTGCCAGCAGCCGACATATTGGAAACACCATATATTTT. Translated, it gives CASSRHIGNTIYF.

DNA for the CDR3: TGTGCCAGCAGTAAGACAGGGGCGGCGGATCAGTACTTC. This sequence encodes CASSKTGAADQYF. The chain is built from TRBV2 and TRBJ2-4; TRBD1 agrees at 8 bases. With 5 bases clipped from V and 12 bases from J, the junction kept 9 bases outside the gene matches. CDR3 length: 13 residues. CDR1 is SNHLY and CDR2 is FYNNEI in the germline V gene. Using reference TRBV2 and TRBJ2-4 for the parts outside the CDR3, the full variable domain is EPEVTQTPSHQVTQMGQEVILRCVPISNHLYFYWYRQILGQKVEFLVSFYNNEISEKSEIFDDQFSVERPDGSNFTLKIRSTKLEDSAMYFCASSKTGAADQYFGAGTRLSVL.

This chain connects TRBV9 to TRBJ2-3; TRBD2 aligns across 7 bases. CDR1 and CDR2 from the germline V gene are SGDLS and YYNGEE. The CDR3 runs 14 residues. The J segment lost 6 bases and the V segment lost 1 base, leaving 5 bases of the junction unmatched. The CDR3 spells CASSVRAGADTQYF. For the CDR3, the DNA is TGTGCCAGCAGCGTAAGGGCGGGAGCCGATACGCAGTATTTT. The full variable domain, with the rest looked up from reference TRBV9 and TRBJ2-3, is DSGVTQTPKHLITATGQRVTLRCSPRSGDLSVYWYQQSLDQGLQFLIQYYNGEERAKGNILERFSAQQFPDLHSELNLSSLELGDSALYFCASSVRAGADTQYFGPGTRLTVL.